Sequencing of this T cell receptor (beta chain) was carried out in a study of Ad26.COV2.S vaccination and SARS-CoV-2 variants. The wider study: Ad26.COV2.S given intramuscularly, once or twice 56 days apart. Study-wide results and caveats: The authors reported substantial breadth in spike-specific CD8+ and CD4+ T cell responses after vaccination. Recipients given vaccine exceeded placebo recipients in spike-specific TCR breadth. Overall T cell responses may have been underestimated by the analyses of TCR breadth and depth.

In the case of this clone: What it binds is unknown.

With 2 bases clipped from V and 10 bases from J, the junction kept 3 bases outside the gene matches. CDR1 is SEHNR and CDR2 is FQNEAQ in the germline V gene (reference sequence). The CDR3 length is 15 residues. The treatment is: some 19 received Ad26.COV2.S at low or high dose, single or two shots; 5 received placebo; per-sample allocation not given. Collection of the samples took place on day 63 after the first injection of vaccine or placebo. Assay: immunoSEQ multiplex PCR; the TCRdb copy retains only in-frame clones and omits some. The sample has some 300,000 clones; over 80% are singletons. The V and J genes are TRBV7-9 and TRBJ1-6; TRBD1 matches at 12 bases. The source material was peripheral blood, sampled in a trial of Ad26.COV2.S vaccine versus placebo. The sequence was obtained from a person aged 18 to 59 who received the Ad26.COV2.S COVID-19 vaccine or a placebo. Written as DNA, the CDR3 is TGTGCCAGCAGCTTAAGGGGACAGGGGGCCTCACCCCTCCACTTT. Amino acid sequence: CASSLRGQGASPLHF.